This T cell receptor (beta chain) was captured by sequencing in a study of CD8+ T cells in alopecia areata. Study-level background: Patients in the study were on tofacitinib for 6 to 18 months, then off it for 6 months.

PBMC-derived CD4+ and CD8+ T cells were sorted. The germline CDR1 and CDR2 sequences are MGHRA and YSYEKL. This CDR3 is 15 amino acids long. V was pared by 0 bases and J by 2 bases, with 8 bases between. Study-level results: Compared with normal scalp, lesional scalp had higher clonality and more expanded CD8+ clones. Scalp samples also yield sequences from resident alphabeta T cells of normal skin.

Concerning this clone: Its antigen is not identified.

RNA, once extracted, was reverse transcribed into cDNA for use as the sequencing template. TCRdb keeps only in-frame clones here, not all; method: immunoSEQ multiplex PCR. This table has roughly 59,000 clones, roughly 44% appearing once. This rearrangement joins TRBV4-1 to TRBJ2-1; D uncertain. The receptor was isolated from a human donor with alopecia areata. The sample in question was CD8+ T cells sorted from blood, obtained at week 0. The CDR3 loop is CASSQEQSAYNEQFF. The DNA for the CDR3 is TGCGCCAGCAGCCAAGAACAGTCAGCCTACAATGAGCAGTTCTTC.